This T cell receptor beta chain was documented in a study of blood T cell repertoires in COVID-19. Remarks on this clone: Germline is not matched at one junction end, which may reflect a read error.

The CDR3 runs 11 residues. The V gene's germline CDR1 is GTSNPN and CDR2 SVGIG (reference sequence). Original handling: How many nucleated cells were present was estimated from reference gene primer amplification. TCRdb's copy holds only in-frame clones and misses some; the assay was immunoSEQ multiplex PCR. V and J calls and clone size are as listed in that table; D and trimming were resolved from the DNA. Here the sample spans 200,000 to 250,000 clones, 86% being singletons. The sequenced sample was peripheral blood. The origin of this receptor is a man aged 30 to 45 who had recovered from COVID-19. The rearrangement links TRBV30 to TRBJ1-2, with 7 bases lining up with TRBD1. The CDR3 DNA is TGTGCCTGGAGCCCGACGCCGGGGACAGCCTTC. Protein sequence: CAWSPTPGTAF.